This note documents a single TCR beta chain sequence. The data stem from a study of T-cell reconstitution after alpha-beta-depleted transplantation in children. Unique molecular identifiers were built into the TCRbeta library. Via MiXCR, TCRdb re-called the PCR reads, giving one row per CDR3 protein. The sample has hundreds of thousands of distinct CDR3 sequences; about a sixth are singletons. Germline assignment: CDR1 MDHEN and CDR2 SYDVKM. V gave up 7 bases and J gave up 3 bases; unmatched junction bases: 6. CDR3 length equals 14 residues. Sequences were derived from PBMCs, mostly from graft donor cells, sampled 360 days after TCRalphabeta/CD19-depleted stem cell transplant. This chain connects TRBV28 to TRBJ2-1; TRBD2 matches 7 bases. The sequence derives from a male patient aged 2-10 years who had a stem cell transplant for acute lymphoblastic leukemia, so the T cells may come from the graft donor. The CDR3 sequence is CASTDLADYNEQFF. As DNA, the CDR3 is TGTGCCAGCACGGATCTAGCGGACTACAATGAGCAGTTCTTC.